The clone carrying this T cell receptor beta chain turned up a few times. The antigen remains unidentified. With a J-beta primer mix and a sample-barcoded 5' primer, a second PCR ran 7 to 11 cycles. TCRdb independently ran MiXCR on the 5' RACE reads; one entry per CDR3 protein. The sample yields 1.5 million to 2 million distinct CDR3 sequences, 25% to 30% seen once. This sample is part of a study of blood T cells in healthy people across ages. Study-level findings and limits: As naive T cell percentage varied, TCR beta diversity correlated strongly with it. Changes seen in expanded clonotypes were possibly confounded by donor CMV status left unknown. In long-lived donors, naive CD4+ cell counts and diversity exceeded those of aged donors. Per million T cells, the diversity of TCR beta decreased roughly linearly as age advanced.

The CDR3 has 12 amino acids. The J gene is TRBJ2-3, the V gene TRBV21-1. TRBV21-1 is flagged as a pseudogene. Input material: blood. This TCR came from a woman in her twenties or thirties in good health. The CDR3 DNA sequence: TGTGCCAGCAGCAAGGAAACAGATACGCAGTATTTT. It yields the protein CASSKETDTQYF.